This T cell receptor (beta chain) was captured in a study of cytomegalovirus exposure and HLA in healthy donors. The overall study: A preliminary data release comprised around 90 million unique TCRs obtained from HLA-typed donors.

Primers: 60 Vbeta forward and 13 Jbeta reverse. Method: immunoSEQ multiplex PCR; TCRdb's copy keeps in-frame clones and lacks some. This table has approximately 150,000 clones, 75% to 90% appearing once. Study-level findings and limits: Later genetic work tied a missense DCLRE1C variant to beta-chain V and J trimming. CMV serostatus stood as the only immune exposure information on hand. HLA restriction was apparent for most CMV-associated TCR beta chains in a later analysis.

Note on this clone: Its antigen remains unidentified.

Germline CDR1 and CDR2: MNHEY and SVGAGI. This CDR3 region has 15 residues. Trimming shortened V by 5 bases and J by 0 bases, and 13 bases separated the two germline ends. This sequence was found in a man aged 35 to 55 in good health and CMV-seronegative. The rearrangement joins TRBV6-5 to TRBJ1-2; D is uncertain. The sample was PBMCs. The CDR3 sequence is CASSHEGVPNYGYTF. In nucleotides, the CDR3 is TGTGCCAGCAGTCACGAGGGTGTTCCTAACTATGGCTACACCTTC.